The rows below give T cell receptor beta chains drawn from one sample of a study of early T cells in non-severe SARS-CoV-2 infection. MiXCR was run by TCRdb on the 5' RACE reads, yielding one entry per CDR3 protein. The sample has 48,000 or so distinct CDR3 sequences; approximately 13% are singletons. Sequenced sample: whole blood. The source is an adult who was a healthcare worker with PCR-confirmed SARS-CoV-2 infection or an uninfected control (not recorded which). The CDR3 runs from the conserved cysteine through the conserved F or W. A D gene is named only where the DNA matches it firmly. Part of the rows lack a size; the others show once, few, many or a class for expanded clones.

>many|TRBV11-3|TRBJ2-1|TRBD2
CASSLEFGLAGSGEQFF
TGTGCCAGCAGCTTAGAGTTTGGGCTAGCGGGAAGCGGTGAGCAGTTCTTC
>many|TRBV7-9|TRBJ2-2|-
CASSGRDRNTGELFF
TGTGCCAGCAGCGGGAGGGACAGGAACACCGGGGAGCTGTTTTTT
>few|TRBV6-1|TRBJ2-5|TRBD2
CATSPGGASETQYF
TGTGCCACCTCTCCCGGGGGGGCGTCGGAGACCCAGTACTTC
>-|TRBV9|TRBJ1-1|-
CASSARTDSLYTEAFF
TGTGCCAGCAGCGCCAGAACGGACAGCTTATACACTGAAGCTTTCTTT
>many|TRBV7-9|TRBJ2-3|-
CASSSGQLLTDTQYF
TGTGCCAGCAGCTCTGGACAGTTACTCACAGATACGCAGTATTTT
>-|TRBV7-8|TRBJ1-4|TRBD1
CASSPLGQGATNEKLFF
TGTGCCAGCAGCCCACTAGGGCAGGGGGCAACTAATGAAAAACTGTTTTTT
>-|TRBV20-1|TRBJ1-2|-
CSARVLGLDGYTF
TGCAGTGCTCGGGTCCTTGGCTTGGATGGCTACACCTTC
>many|TRBV11-2|TRBJ1-1|-
CASSPRREAGTEAFF
TGTGCCAGCAGCCCCCGGCGTGAGGCGGGCACTGAAGCTTTCTTT
>many|TRBV20-1|TRBJ1-5|-
CSSARTGSNQPQHF
TGCAGTTCCGCCAGAACAGGAAGCAATCAGCCCCAGCATTTT
>few|TRBV6-2/TRBV6-3|TRBJ2-1|-
CASSYGRGAYNEQFF
TGTGCCAGCAGTTACGGGCGGGGAGCCTACAATGAGCAGTTCTTC
>many|TRBV19|TRBJ1-1|-
CASSKEGREAEAFF
TGTGCCAGTAGTAAGGAGGGACGGGAGGCCGAAGCTTTCTTT
>many|TRBV27|TRBJ2-7|-
CASSLSPTYEQYF
TGTGCCAGCAGTTTATCCCCGACCTACGAGCAGTACTTC
>-|TRBV28|TRBJ2-3|-
CASSVGITQYF
TGTGCCAGCAGTGTCGGTATAACGCAGTATTTT
>many|TRBV29-1|TRBJ2-1|-
CSVEDLANVVDEQFF
TGCAGCGTTGAAGACCTAGCGAACGTAGTCGATGAGCAGTTCTTC
>many|TRBV5-1|TRBJ1-4|TRBD1
CASSFQGDRVLFF
TGCGCCAGCAGCTTCCAGGGGGATCGGGTACTGTTTTTT
>many|TRBV20-1|TRBJ2-7|-
CSAIVRRGDEQYF
TGCAGTGCTATAGTACGCAGGGGAGACGAGCAGTACTTC
>many|TRBV7-9|TRBJ1-2|TRBD1
CASSLQGGDGYTF
TGTGCCAGCAGCCTCCAGGGGGGGGATGGCTACACCTTC
>-|TRBV11-1|TRBJ2-1|-
CASSLVWAGTYNEQFF
TGTGCCAGCAGCTTAGTCTGGGCGGGAACCTACAATGAGCAGTTCTTC
>-|TRBV27|TRBJ2-7|TRBD2
CASTKAGATYEQYF
TGTGCCAGCACCAAAGCGGGAGCGACCTACGAGCAGTACTTC
>few|TRBV7-2|TRBJ1-2|-
CASSTRPTGYGYTF
TGTGCCAGCAGCACCCGTCCGACAGGCTATGGCTACACCTTC
>many|TRBV5-1|TRBJ1-1|-
CASSLVTVGNTEAFF
TGCGCCAGCAGCTTGGTGACAGTAGGGAACACTGAAGCTTTCTTT
>few|TRBV5-4|TRBJ1-1|-
CASSFSQGKAMNTEAFF
TGTGCCAGCAGCTTTAGCCAGGGGAAAGCCATGAACACTGAAGCTTTCTTT
>few|TRBV2|TRBJ2-1|TRBD2
CASISTSASYNEQFF
TGTGCCAGCATTTCGACTAGCGCCTCCTACAATGAGCAGTTCTTC
>-|TRBV3-1|TRBJ1-5|-
CASSQDTGGQTQHF
TGTGCCAGCAGCCAGGACACCGGGGGTCAAACCCAGCATTTT
>few|TRBV20-1|TRBJ2-1|-
CSAVPGGNEQFF
TGCAGTGCGGTCCCCGGGGGAAATGAGCAGTTCTTC
>-|TRBV29-1|TRBJ2-1|-
CSVVDRGGDQFF
TGCAGCGTTGTTGATAGGGGGGGCGACCAGTTCTTC
>many|TRBV12-3/TRBV12-4|TRBJ2-5|TRBD2
CASILSETSWVETQYF
TGTGCCAGCATCCTTTCAGAGACTAGCTGGGTGGAGACCCAGTACTTC
>many|TRBV7-9|TRBJ1-2|-
CASSLGSSNYGYTF
TGTGCCAGCAGCTTAGGGTCTTCTAACTATGGCTACACCTTC
>few|TRBV29-1|TRBJ1-2|TRBD1
CSVEGTGGVYGYTF
TGCAGCGTTGAAGGGACAGGGGGAGTCTATGGCTACACCTTC
>few|TRBV12-3/TRBV12-4|TRBJ2-3|-
CASLRGANTDTQYF
TGTGCCAGCCTACGGGGGGCCAACACAGATACGCAGTATTTT
>-|TRBV6-2/TRBV6-3|TRBJ1-2|-
CASRMKPEYGYTF
TGTGCCAGCAGAATGAAACCCGAATATGGCTACACCTTC
>-|TRBV4-1|TRBJ1-4|TRBD1
CASSQGQASTNEKLFF
TGCGCCAGCAGCCAGGGACAGGCCTCAACTAATGAAAAACTGTTTTTT
>many|TRBV12-3/TRBV12-4|TRBJ1-1|TRBD1
CASSPNRGRHTEAFF
TGTGCCAGCAGTCCCAACAGGGGGCGACACACTGAAGCTTTCTTT
>-|TRBV24-1|TRBJ2-5|-
CATRSPRPGRLKETQYF
TGTGCCACCAGATCCCCGAGACCGGGACGGTTGAAAGAGACCCAGTACTTC
>many|TRBV4-1|TRBJ1-2|-
CASSQDGGPPDYGYTF
TGCGCCAGCAGCCAAGATGGGGGACCCCCGGACTATGGCTACACCTTC
>many|TRBV4-1|TRBJ2-7|-
CASSQDGWGRPGEQYF
TGCGCCAGCAGCCAAGATGGGTGGGGCCGCCCCGGCGAGCAGTACTTC
>-|TRBV7-8|TRBJ2-1|-
CASSQSGGLLYNEQFF
TGTGCCAGCAGCCAATCCGGGGGCCTCCTGTACAATGAGCAGTTCTTC
>many|TRBV7-9|TRBJ1-4|TRBD1
CASSPSGGYEKLFF
TGTGCCAGCAGCCCATCAGGGGGCTATGAAAAACTGTTTTTT
>many|TRBV6-1|TRBJ2-1|TRBD1
CASARTRDREGEQFF
TGTGCCAGCGCAAGGACCCGGGACAGGGAGGGTGAGCAGTTCTTC
>many|TRBV9|TRBJ2-3|-
CASTADGGTDTQYF
TGTGCCAGCACTGCTGACGGGGGCACAGATACGCAGTATTTT
>-|TRBV28|TRBJ2-2|-
CASSNPGNTGELFF
TGTGCCAGCAGTAATCCAGGGAACACCGGGGAGCTGTTTTTT
>few|TRBV20-1|TRBJ2-3|-
CSARDLAFSTDTQYF
TGCAGTGCTAGAGATCTGGCTTTTAGTACAGATACGCAGTATTTT
>many|TRBV6-2/TRBV6-3|TRBJ2-3|TRBD2
CASISGGRDTQYF
TGTGCCAGCATATCCGGCGGGAGAGATACGCAGTATTTT
>few|TRBV29-1|TRBJ1-1|-
CSAETYRAGTEAFF
TGCAGCGCCGAGACTTACAGGGCCGGAACTGAAGCTTTCTTT
>many|TRBV28|TRBJ2-7|-
CASSLDDRSRHF
TGTGCCAGCAGTTTGGACGACAGGTCCCGGCACTTC
>-|TRBV6-5|TRBJ2-7|TRBD1
CASSYSRPPGQLSEQYF
TGTGCCAGCAGTTACTCCCGACCTCCGGGACAGCTGTCCGAGCAGTACTTC
>few|TRBV28|TRBJ2-5|TRBD1
CASSRGQGRHSQETQYF
TGTGCCAGCAGCCGCGGACAGGGTAGACACTCCCAAGAGACCCAGTACTTC
>few|TRBV7-3|TRBJ1-4|-
CASSLSMGEKLFF
TGTGCCAGCAGCTTATCCATGGGTGAAAAACTGTTTTTT
>-|TRBV20-1|TRBJ1-5|-
CSASGTSNQPQHF
TGCAGTGCTAGTGGGACCAGCAATCAGCCCCAGCATTTT
>-|TRBV11-3|TRBJ2-3|-
CASSLGRTSDTQYF
TGTGCCAGCAGCTTAGGACGGACGTCGGATACGCAGTATTTT